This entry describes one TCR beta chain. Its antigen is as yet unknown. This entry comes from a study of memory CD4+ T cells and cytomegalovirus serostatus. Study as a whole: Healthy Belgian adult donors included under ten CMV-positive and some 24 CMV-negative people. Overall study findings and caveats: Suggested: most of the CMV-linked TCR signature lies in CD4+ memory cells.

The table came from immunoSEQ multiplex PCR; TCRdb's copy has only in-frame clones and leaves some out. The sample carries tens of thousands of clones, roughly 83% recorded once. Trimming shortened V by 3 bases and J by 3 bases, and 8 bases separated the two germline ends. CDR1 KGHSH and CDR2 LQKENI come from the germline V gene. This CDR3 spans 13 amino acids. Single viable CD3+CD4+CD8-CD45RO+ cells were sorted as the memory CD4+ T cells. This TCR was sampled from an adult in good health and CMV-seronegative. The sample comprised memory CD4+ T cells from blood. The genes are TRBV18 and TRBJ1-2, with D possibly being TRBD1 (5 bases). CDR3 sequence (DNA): TGTGCCAGCTCACCCGAACAGGACTATGGCTACACCTTC. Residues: CASSPEQDYGYTF. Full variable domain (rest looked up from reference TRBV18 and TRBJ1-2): NAGVMQNPRHLVRRRGQEARLRCSPMKGHSHVYWYRQLPEEGLKFMVYLQKENIIDESGMPKERFSAEFPKEGPSILRIQQVVRGDSAAYFCASSPEQDYGYTFGSGTRLTVV.